This section outlines one T cell receptor (beta chain) sequence together with its context. The sample belongs to a study of blood T cell repertoires in COVID-19. The overall study: The United States, Italy and Spain provided the acute and convalescent COVID-19 samples. Sources were T cells, B-cell-depleted T cells, or PBMCs; the material itself was cDNA or gDNA.

How the authors handled the data: Counts of nucleated cells, estimated from reference gene primer amplification, were obtained. Profiling relied on immunoSEQ multiplex PCR, and the TCRdb table lists in-frame clones only, not all of them. V, J and clone size derive from that table, while D and trimming were established from the DNA sequence. The sample shows some 200,000 clones, approximately 90% of them seen only once. Trimming removed 3 bases at V and 6 bases at J, with 13 bases between. Per germline, CDR1 SGHNT and CDR2 YENEEA. The CDR3 loop spans 14 amino acids. This sequence joins TRBV11-3 and TRBJ2-3, with D possibly matching TRBD2 (6 bases). The sequence was collected from a man at least 80 years old with acute or convalescent COVID-19. What was sequenced was peripheral blood. In DNA, the CDR3 is TGTGCCAGCAGCTTGGGGGGTATGAGGGATACGCAGTATTTT. Its protein product is CASSLGGMRDTQYF.